Listed below are T cell receptor beta chains from one sample, sequenced in a study of T-cell reconstitution after alpha-beta-depleted transplantation in children. TCRdb itself ran the PCR reads through MiXCR, one entry per CDR3 protein. The top ten clones hold more than 30% of a sample with approximately 47,000 distinct CDR3 sequences, 40% to 60% of them seen once. Here the sequenced sample was peripheral blood, taken before TCRalphabeta/CD19-depleted stem cell transplant. The receptor set was obtained from a boy younger than two with SCID, due to receive a stem cell transplant. Both conserved end residues are part of each CDR3. Each record gives: CDR3 length, D gene, clone size, V gene, J gene, CDR3 protein, CDR3 DNA. D genes are given only for firm matches. Rows may omit the clone size; those that give it use once, few, many or a size class.

length: 15; D: -; size: -; V: TRBV6-2/TRBV6-3; J: TRBJ1-5; CDR3: CASRLRGQTNQPQHF; DNA: TGTGCCAGCAGACTCAGGGGCCAAACTAATCAGCCCCAGCATTTT
length: 14; D: -; size: -; V: TRBV10-2; J: TRBJ1-2; CDR3: CASSEGRSNYGYTF; DNA: TGCGCCAGCAGTGAAGGACGGTCTAACTATGGCTACACCTTC
length: 13; D: TRBD1; size: -; V: TRBV29-1; J: TRBJ1-2; CDR3: CSAPNRGDYGYTF; DNA: TGCAGCGCGCCCAACAGGGGGGACTATGGCTACACCTTC
length: 14; D: -; size: many; V: TRBV20-1; J: TRBJ1-5; CDR3: CSAREGQPHQPQHF; DNA: TGCAGTGCTAGAGAGGGGCAGCCCCATCAGCCCCAGCATTTT
length: 18; D: -; size: -; V: TRBV4-2; J: TRBJ2-3; CDR3: CASSPGLPGALSTDTQYF; DNA: TGTGCCAGCAGCCCCGGGCTCCCGGGGGCCCTAAGCACAGATACGCAGTATTTT
length: 18; D: TRBD2; size: many; V: TRBV11-1; J: TRBJ2-3; CDR3: CASRLKKPGLAYTDTQYF; DNA: TGTGCCAGCAGGTTAAAAAAGCCGGGACTAGCTTACACAGATACGCAGTATTTT
length: 13; D: -; size: few; V: TRBV12-3/TRBV12-4; J: TRBJ1-1; CDR3: CASSLYGNTEAFF; DNA: TGTGCCAGCAGTTTATACGGGAACACTGAAGCTTTCTTT
length: 15; D: TRBD1; size: -; V: TRBV5-4; J: TRBJ1-2; CDR3: CASSLLTGADYGYTF; DNA: TGTGCCAGCAGCTTACTGACAGGGGCTGACTATGGCTACACCTTC
length: 10; D: -; size: few; V: TRBV29-1; J: TRBJ1-2; CDR3: CSVADYGYTF; DNA: TGCAGCGTTGCCGACTATGGCTACACCTTC
length: 13; D: TRBD1; size: few; V: TRBV20-1; J: TRBJ1-2; CDR3: CSAQTGQAYGYTF; DNA: TGCAGTGCGCAGACCGGACAGGCATATGGCTACACCTTC
length: 15; D: TRBD2; size: few; V: TRBV7-2; J: TRBJ2-3; CDR3: CASSAHGGSTDTQYF; DNA: TGTGCCAGCAGCGCACACGGGGGGTCCACAGATACGCAGTATTTT
length: 14; D: TRBD2; size: -; V: TRBV7-8; J: TRBJ2-3; CDR3: CASSLQAGTDTQYF; DNA: TGTGCCAGCAGCTTACAAGCGGGGACAGATACGCAGTATTTT
length: 14; D: TRBD2; size: -; V: TRBV20-1; J: TRBJ2-1; CDR3: CSARGLADLNEQFF; DNA: TGCAGTGCTCGGGGACTAGCGGATCTCAATGAGCAGTTCTTC
length: 15; D: TRBD1; size: -; V: TRBV5-1; J: TRBJ2-7; CDR3: CASSLEAGGLHEQYF; DNA: TGCGCCAGCAGCTTGGAAGCAGGGGGTCTCCACGAGCAGTACTTC
length: 17; D: -; size: -; V: TRBV20-1; J: TRBJ2-7; CDR3: CCARGDRGDLLSYEQYF; DNA: TGCTGTGCTAGGGGGGACAGAGGAGACCTCCTCTCCTACGAGCAGTACTTC
length: 13; D: -; size: -; V: TRBV6-4; J: TRBJ1-1; CDR3: CASSTESNTEAFF; DNA: TGTGCCAGCAGCACGGAAAGTAACACTGAAGCTTTCTTT
length: 19; D: TRBD1; size: few; V: TRBV11-2; J: TRBJ2-6; CDR3: CASRFTAGGLSSGANVLTF; DNA: TGTGCCAGCAGGTTTACCGCAGGGGGCCTCAGCTCTGGGGCCAACGTCCTGACTTTC
length: 14; D: -; size: -; V: TRBV29-1; J: TRBJ1-5; CDR3: CSVAPGERNQPQHF; DNA: TGCAGCGTCGCCCCGGGGGAACGCAATCAGCCCCAGCATTTT
length: 15; D: -; size: -; V: TRBV27; J: TRBJ2-7; CDR3: CASSLRDPGFYEQYF; DNA: TGTGCCAGCAGTTTAAGGGACCCCGGGTTCTACGAGCAGTACTTC
length: 15; D: TRBD1; size: -; V: TRBV27; J: TRBJ1-1; CDR3: CASSSPDRAGTEAFF; DNA: TGTGCCAGCAGTTCCCCCGACAGGGCGGGCACTGAAGCTTTCTTT
length: 15; D: -; size: -; V: TRBV2; J: TRBJ1-5; CDR3: CASRLDSVSNQPQHF; DNA: TGTGCCAGCAGACTCGACAGTGTTAGCAATCAGCCCCAGCATTTT
length: 15; D: -; size: -; V: TRBV5-1; J: TRBJ2-2; CDR3: CASSLGPNDMGELFF; DNA: TGCGCCAGCAGCTTGGGGCCTAACGATATGGGGGAGCTGTTTTTT
length: 13; D: -; size: few; V: TRBV7-2; J: TRBJ1-5; CDR3: CASSLDTNQPQHF; DNA: TGTGCCAGCAGCTTGGACACTAATCAGCCCCAGCATTTT
length: 15; D: -; size: few; V: TRBV4-1; J: TRBJ1-2; CDR3: CASSQVPGLGYGYTF; DNA: TGCGCCAGCAGCCAAGTACCGGGATTAGGCTATGGCTACACCTTC
length: 16; D: TRBD2; size: -; V: TRBV6-1; J: TRBJ2-2; CDR3: CASSARGGANTGELFF; DNA: TGTGCCAGCAGCGCCCGGGGGGGAGCGAACACCGGGGAGCTGTTTTTT
length: 15; D: TRBD2; size: -; V: TRBV6-1; J: TRBJ2-3; CDR3: CASSELAGDTDTQYF; DNA: TGTGCCAGCAGTGAACTAGCGGGGGACACAGATACGCAGTATTTT
length: 14; D: -; size: few; V: TRBV6-1; J: TRBJ2-6; CDR3: CASRPGAGANVLTF; DNA: TGTGCCAGCAGGCCAGGGGCCGGGGCCAACGTCCTGACTTTC
length: 15; D: TRBD2; size: few; V: TRBV12-3/TRBV12-4; J: TRBJ2-2; CDR3: CASSLAGGLTGELFF; DNA: TGTGCCAGCAGTTTGGCGGGGGGGCTTACCGGGGAGCTGTTTTTT
length: 15; D: -; size: -; V: TRBV4-3; J: TRBJ2-1; CDR3: CASSQVDGPYNEQFF; DNA: TGCGCCAGCAGCCAAGTAGACGGCCCCTACAATGAGCAGTTCTTC
length: 15; D: -; size: -; V: TRBV7-9; J: TRBJ2-5; CDR3: CASSLDWTYQETQYF; DNA: TGTGCCAGCAGCTTAGATTGGACGTACCAAGAGACCCAGTACTTC
length: 15; D: TRBD1; size: -; V: TRBV5-1; J: TRBJ1-5; CDR3: CASSLGQGAAQPQHF; DNA: TGCGCCAGCAGCTTGGGTCAGGGGGCGGCTCAGCCCCAGCATTTT
length: 14; D: TRBD1; size: -; V: TRBV6-1; J: TRBJ1-2; CDR3: CASAGARQGTHYTF; DNA: TGTGCCAGCGCTGGGGCGCGACAGGGGACCCACTACACCTTC
length: 12; D: -; size: -; V: TRBV10-3; J: TRBJ2-7; CDR3: CATDDEQSEQYF; DNA: TGTGCCACGGATGACGAGCAGTCCGAGCAGTACTTC
length: 12; D: -; size: -; V: TRBV6-2/TRBV6-3; J: TRBJ2-7; CDR3: CASEGILYEQYF; DNA: TGTGCCAGCGAGGGGATACTCTACGAGCAGTACTTC
length: 13; D: -; size: -; V: TRBV6-1; J: TRBJ1-1; CDR3: CASSERAGLGAFF; DNA: TGTGCCAGCAGTGAAAGGGCAGGTTTAGGGGCTTTCTTT